The table lists the clone carrying this T cell receptor beta chain with a few counts. The target antigen is unknown. The germline gives CDR1 SGHTA, CDR2 FQGTGA. J lost 8 bases, V lost 5 bases, and 9 bases had no gene match. The CDR3 totals 15 residues. This sample was taken from a study of shared clonotypes between healthy human individuals. General observations from the study: Naive CD4 clonotypes were shared across a handful of donors at roughly 5%.

Libraries were prepared by immunoSEQ multiplex PCR; TCRdb keeps only in-frame clonotypes and omits some of them. The sample includes 1 million to 1.3 million clones, 75% to 85% seen only once; the top ten take 0.61%. This receptor was obtained from a man aged 18 to 35 in good health. Some clones in this sample may be carry-over from other donors' samples. The sequenced sample consisted of memory CD4+ T cells from PBMCs. Stated subset: CD45RA-negative fraction. The chain has TRBV7-3 and TRBJ2-1; 10 nucleotides line up with TRBD2. Here the CDR3 DNA reads TGTGCCAGCAGCCCAGACGCTAGCGGGAGTTATGAGCAGTTCTTC. Its protein is CASSPDASGSYEQFF.